The TCR beta chain described here comes from a study of shared clonotypes between healthy human individuals. Study in general: Used for every donor were three CD4 naive, three CD4 memory, two CD8 naive and one CD8 memory plate. Points from the study as a whole: Between several donors, naive CD4 clonotypes were shared at a level of approximately 5%. Generally, estimated richness proved larger in naive subsets than it did in memory subsets.

TCRdb's table, derived via immunoSEQ multiplex PCR, lists solely in-frame clones and lacks some. The sample contains roughly 2.5 million clones, approximately 94% of which appear only once. About this clone: Its antigen remains unknown. This same CDR3 is encoded by further DNA sequences in the sample.

The specimen sequenced was naive CD4+ T cells sorted from blood. This sample's subset: CD45RA+ positively selected. This TCR came from a man in his late teens or twenties in good health.

CDR3 bases: TGTGCCTGGACAGGGGGAGTGAACACTGAAGCTTTCTTT. This translates into CAWTGGVNTEAFF. This chain joins TRBV30 and TRBJ1-1; 7 bases align to TRBD1. Germline V gene lookup returns CDR1 GTSNPN and CDR2 SVGIG (reference sequence). The ends lost 4 bases at V and 0 bases at J; junction bases unmatched: 2. The CDR3 covers 13 residues.